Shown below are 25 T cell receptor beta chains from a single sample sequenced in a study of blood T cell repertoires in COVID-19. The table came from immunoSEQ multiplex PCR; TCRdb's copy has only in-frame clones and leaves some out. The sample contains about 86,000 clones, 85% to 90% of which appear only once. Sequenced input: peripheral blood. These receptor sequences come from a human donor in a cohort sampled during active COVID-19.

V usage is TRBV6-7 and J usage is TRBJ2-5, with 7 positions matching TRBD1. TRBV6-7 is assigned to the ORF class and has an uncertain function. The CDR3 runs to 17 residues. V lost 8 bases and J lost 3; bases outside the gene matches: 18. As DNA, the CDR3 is TGTGCCAGCCTGGGGATACCGGGCAGGGGGTTAAAAGAGACCCAGTACTTC. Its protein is CASLGIPGRGLKETQYF.

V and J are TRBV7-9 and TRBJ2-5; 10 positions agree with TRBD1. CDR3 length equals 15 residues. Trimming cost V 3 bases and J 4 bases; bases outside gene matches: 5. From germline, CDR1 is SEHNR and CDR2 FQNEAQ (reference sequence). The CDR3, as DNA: TGTGCCAGCAGCTTCGGACAGGGGGTATCAGAGACCCAGTACTTC. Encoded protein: CASSFGQGVSETQYF.

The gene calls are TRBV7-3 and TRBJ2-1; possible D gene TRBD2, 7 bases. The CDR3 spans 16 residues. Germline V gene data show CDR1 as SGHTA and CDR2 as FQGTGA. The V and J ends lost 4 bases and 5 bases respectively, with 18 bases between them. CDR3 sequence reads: CASSSLPGGGDNEQFF. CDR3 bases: TGTGCCAGCAGCTCCCTCCCGGGGGGCGGGGACAATGAGCAGTTCTTC.

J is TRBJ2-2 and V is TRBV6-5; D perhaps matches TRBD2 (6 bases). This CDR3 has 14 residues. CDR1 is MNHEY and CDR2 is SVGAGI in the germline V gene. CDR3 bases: TGTGCAGCGGGTCATTTCTCGAACACCGGGGAGCTGTTTTTT. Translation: CAAGHFSNTGELFF.

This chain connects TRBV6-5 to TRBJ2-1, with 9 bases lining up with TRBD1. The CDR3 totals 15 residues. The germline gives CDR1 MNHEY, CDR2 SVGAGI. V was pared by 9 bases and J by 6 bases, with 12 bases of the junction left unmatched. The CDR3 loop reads CASSTQGQGRNEQFF. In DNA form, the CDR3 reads TGTGCCAGTTCCACCCAGGGACAGGGACGCAATGAGCAGTTCTTC.

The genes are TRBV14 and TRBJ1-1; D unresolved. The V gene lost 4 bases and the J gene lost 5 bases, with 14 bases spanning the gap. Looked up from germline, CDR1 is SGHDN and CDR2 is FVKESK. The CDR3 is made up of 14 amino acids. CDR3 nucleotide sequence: TGTGCCAGCAGCCCGGTAACCTCGCGGACTGAAGCTTTCTTT. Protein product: CASSPVTSRTEAFF.

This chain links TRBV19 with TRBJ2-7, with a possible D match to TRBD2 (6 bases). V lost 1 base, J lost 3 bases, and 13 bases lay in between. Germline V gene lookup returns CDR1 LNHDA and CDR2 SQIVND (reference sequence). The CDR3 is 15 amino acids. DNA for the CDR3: TGTGCCAGTAGTATAGTAACTAGCTGGAGCTACGAGCAGTACTTC. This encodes CASSIVTSWSYEQYF.

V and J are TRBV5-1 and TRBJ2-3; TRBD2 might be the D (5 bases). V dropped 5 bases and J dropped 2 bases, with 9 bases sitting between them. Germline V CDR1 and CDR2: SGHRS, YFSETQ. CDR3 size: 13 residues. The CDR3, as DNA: TGCGCCAGCAGTAGCGAGACCACAGATACGCAGTATTTT. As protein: CASSSETTDTQYF.

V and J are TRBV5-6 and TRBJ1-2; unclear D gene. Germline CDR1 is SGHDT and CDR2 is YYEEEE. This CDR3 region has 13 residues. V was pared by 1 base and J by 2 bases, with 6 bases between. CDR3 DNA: TGTGCCAGCAGCTTGCCTAGCAACTATGGCTACACCTTC. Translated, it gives CASSLPSNYGYTF.

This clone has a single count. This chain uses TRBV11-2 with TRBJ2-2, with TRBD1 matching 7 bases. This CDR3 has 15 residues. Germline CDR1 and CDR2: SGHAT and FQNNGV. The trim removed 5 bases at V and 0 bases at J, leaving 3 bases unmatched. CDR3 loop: CASSPGTANTGELFF. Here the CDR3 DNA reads TGTGCCAGCAGCCCCGGGACAGCGAACACCGGGGAGCTGTTTTTT.

The CDR3 loop reads CASSQASLGEAANTEAFF. The CDR3 DNA sequence: TGTGCCAGCAGCCAAGCTAGTCTGGGAGAGGCGGCGAACACTGAAGCTTTCTTT. The V call is TRBV3-1 (or the pseudogene TRBV3-2), the J call TRBJ1-1; D gene unclear. Germline loops: CDR1 LGHDT, CDR2 YNNKEL (reference sequence). CDR3 length: 18 residues. V lost 1 base, J lost 1 base, and 19 bases lay in between.

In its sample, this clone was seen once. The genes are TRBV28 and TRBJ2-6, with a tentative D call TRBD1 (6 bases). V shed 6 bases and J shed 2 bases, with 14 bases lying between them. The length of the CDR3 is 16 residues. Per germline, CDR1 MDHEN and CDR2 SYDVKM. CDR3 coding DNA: TGTGCCAGCAGCCCCTACAGGGCAACTGGGGCCAACGTCCTGACTTTC. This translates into CASSPYRATGANVLTF.

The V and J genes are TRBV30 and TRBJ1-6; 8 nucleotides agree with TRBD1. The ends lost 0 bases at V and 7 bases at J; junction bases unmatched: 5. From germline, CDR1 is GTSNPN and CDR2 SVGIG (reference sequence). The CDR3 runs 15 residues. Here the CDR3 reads CAWSVGDRTNSPLHF. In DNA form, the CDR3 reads TGTGCCTGGAGTGTAGGGGACAGGACCAATTCACCCCTCCACTTT.

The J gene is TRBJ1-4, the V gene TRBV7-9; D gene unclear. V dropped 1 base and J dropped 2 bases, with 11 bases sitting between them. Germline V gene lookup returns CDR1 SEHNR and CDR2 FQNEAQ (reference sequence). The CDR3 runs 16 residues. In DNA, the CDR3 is TGTGCCAGCAGCTTAGATCCCCGCGCGACTAATGAAAAACTGTTTTTT. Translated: CASSLDPRATNEKLFF. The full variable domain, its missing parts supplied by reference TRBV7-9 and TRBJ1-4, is DTGVSQNPRHKITKRGQNVTFRCDPISEHNRLYWYRQTLGQGPEFLTYFQNEAQLEKSRLLSDRFSAERPKGSFSTLEIQRTEQGDSAMYLCASSLDPRATNEKLFFGSGTQLSVL.

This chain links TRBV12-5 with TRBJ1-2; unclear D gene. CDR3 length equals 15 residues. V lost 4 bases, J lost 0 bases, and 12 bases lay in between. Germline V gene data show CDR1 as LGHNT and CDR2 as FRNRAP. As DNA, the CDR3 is TGTGCTAGTGGTTATATTCGGGTTCCTAACTATGGCTACACCTTC. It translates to CASGYIRVPNYGYTF. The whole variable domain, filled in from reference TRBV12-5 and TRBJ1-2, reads DARVTQTPRHKVTEMGQEVTMRCQPILGHNTVFWYRQTMMQGLELLAYFRNRAPLDDSGMPKDRFSAEMPDATLATLKIQPSEPRDSAVYFCASGYIRVPNYGYTFGSGTRLTVV.

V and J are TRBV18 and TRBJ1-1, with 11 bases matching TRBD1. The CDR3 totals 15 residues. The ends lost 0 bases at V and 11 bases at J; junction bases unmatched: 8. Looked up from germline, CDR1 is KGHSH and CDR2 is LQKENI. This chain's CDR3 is CASSPPTDRGLGAFF. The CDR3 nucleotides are TGTGCCAGCTCACCACCAACGGACAGGGGGCTCGGGGCTTTCTTT. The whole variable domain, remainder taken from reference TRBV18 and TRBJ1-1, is NAGVMQNPRHLVRRRGQEARLRCSPMKGHSHVYWYRQLPEEGLKFMVYLQKENIIDESGMPKERFSAEFPKEGPSILRIQQVVRGDSAAYFCASSPPTDRGLGAFFGQGTRLTVV.

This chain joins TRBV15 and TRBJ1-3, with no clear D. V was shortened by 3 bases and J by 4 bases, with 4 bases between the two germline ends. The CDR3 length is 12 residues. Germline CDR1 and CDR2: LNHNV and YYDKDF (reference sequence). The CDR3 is CATSSRGNTIYF. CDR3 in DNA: TGTGCCACCAGCAGTCGGGGAAACACCATATATTTT.

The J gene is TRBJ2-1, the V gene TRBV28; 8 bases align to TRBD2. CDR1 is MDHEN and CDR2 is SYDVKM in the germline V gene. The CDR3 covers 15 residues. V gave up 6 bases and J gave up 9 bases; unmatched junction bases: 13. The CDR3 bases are TGTGCCAGCAGCCCCCGGGGGGGGTGGCGGCCTGAGCAGTTCTTC. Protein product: CASSPRGGWRPEQFF.

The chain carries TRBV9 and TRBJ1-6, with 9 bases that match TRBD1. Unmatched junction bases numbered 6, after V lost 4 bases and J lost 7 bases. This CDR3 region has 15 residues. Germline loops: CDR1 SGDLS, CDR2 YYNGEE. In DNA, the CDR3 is TGTGCCAGCAGCACCCGTGACAGGGGGAATTCACCCCTCCACTTT. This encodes CASSTRDRGNSPLHF. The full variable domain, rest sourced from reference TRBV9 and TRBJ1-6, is DSGVTQTPKHLITATGQRVTLRCSPRSGDLSVYWYQQSLDQGLQFLIQYYNGEERAKGNILERFSAQQFPDLHSELNLSSLELGDSALYFCASSTRDRGNSPLHFGNGTRLTVT.

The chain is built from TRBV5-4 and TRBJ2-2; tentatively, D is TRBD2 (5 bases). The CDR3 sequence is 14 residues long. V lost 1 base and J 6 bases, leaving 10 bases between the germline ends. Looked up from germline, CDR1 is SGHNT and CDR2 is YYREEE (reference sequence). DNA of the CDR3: TGTGCCAGCAGCTTGAGGACCGGGGCCGGGGAGCTGTTTTTT. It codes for CASSLRTGAGELFF. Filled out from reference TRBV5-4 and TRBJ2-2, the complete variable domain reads ETGVTQSPTHLIKTRGQQVTLRCSSQSGHNTVSWYQQALGQGPQFIFQYYREEENGRGNFPPRFSGLQFPNYSSELNVNALELDDSALYLCASSLRTGAGELFFGEGSRLTVL.

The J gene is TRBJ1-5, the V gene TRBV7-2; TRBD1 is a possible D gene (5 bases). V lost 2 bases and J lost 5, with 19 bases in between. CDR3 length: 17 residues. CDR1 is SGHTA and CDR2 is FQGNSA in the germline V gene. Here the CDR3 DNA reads TGTGCCAGCAGCTTAACTTTCCTGGGGGGGGGAGATCAGCCCCAGCATTTT. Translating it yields CASSLTFLGGGDQPQHF.

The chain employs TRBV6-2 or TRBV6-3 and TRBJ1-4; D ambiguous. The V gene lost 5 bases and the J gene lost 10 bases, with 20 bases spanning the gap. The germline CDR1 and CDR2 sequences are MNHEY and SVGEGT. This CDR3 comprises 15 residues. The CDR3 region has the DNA TGTGCCAGCAGTCCCATCGAGAACTTGCGGGGAAAACTGTTTTTT. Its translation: CASSPIENLRGKLFF.

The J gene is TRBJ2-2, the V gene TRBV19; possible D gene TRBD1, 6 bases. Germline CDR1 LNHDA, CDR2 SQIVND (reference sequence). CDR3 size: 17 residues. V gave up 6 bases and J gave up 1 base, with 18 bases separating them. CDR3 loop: CASRGLTGSLNTGELFF. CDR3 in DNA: TGTGCCAGTAGGGGTCTAACAGGGAGCCTGAACACCGGGGAGCTGTTTTTT.

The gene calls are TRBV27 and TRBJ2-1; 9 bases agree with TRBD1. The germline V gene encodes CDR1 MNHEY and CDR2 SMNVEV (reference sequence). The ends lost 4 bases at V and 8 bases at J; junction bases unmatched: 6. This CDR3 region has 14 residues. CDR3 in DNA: TGTGCCAGCAGTTCTACGACAGGGGGTTATGAGCAGTTCTTC. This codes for CASSSTTGGYEQFF.

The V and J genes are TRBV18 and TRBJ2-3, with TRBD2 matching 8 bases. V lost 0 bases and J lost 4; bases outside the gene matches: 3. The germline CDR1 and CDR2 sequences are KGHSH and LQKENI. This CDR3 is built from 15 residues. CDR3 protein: CASSPPGLEADTQYF. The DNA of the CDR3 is TGTGCCAGCTCACCACCGGGACTAGAAGCAGATACGCAGTATTTT.